One sample yielded the 5 T cell receptor beta chains listed below, sequenced in a study of technical replicates of blood from several donors. The method was immunoSEQ multiplex PCR; TCRdb's version includes in-frame clones alone and lacks a portion of them. The sample records 10,000 to 15,000 clones, approximately 95% being singletons. The specimen was PBMCs. Every receptor here comes from a human donor in good health.

J is TRBJ1-2 and V is TRBV5-6; the D is unclear. The CDR3 is 16 amino acids. The ends were cut back, 0 bases at V and 4 bases at J, with 16 bases in the middle. Per the germline V gene, CDR1 is SGHDT and CDR2 is YYEEEE. The CDR3 protein is CASSLARTGIGYGYTF. CDR3 bases: TGTGCCAGCAGCTTGGCCCGAACGGGTATCGGCTATGGCTACACCTTC.

The rearrangement uses TRBV7-2 and TRBJ2-1; 8 bases line up with TRBD2. Germline assignment: CDR1 SGHTA and CDR2 FQGNSA. This CDR3 contains 14 residues. The V segment lost 2 bases and the J segment 7 bases; nucleotides outside the gene matches: 4. The CDR3 DNA sequence: TGTGCCAGCAGCTTAATCGGGACTAGAAATGAGCAGTTCTTC. Translation gives CASSLIGTRNEQFF.

CDR3 region: CAWSRGAGRYNEQFF. DNA for the CDR3: TGTGCCTGGAGTAGAGGAGCGGGACGTTACAATGAGCAGTTCTTC. This chain links TRBV30 with TRBJ2-1, with 7 bases fitting TRBD2. The V gene end was trimmed by 2 bases and the J gene end by 4 bases; junction bases not matched to a gene: 8. The germline gives CDR1 GTSNPN, CDR2 SVGIG (reference sequence). This CDR3 is built from 15 residues.

J is TRBJ1-1 and V is TRBV5-4; perhaps TRBD1 as D (6 bases). V dropped 2 bases and J dropped 0 bases, with 11 bases sitting between them. Germline V gives CDR1 SGHNT, CDR2 YYREEE (reference sequence). This CDR3 has 15 residues. CDR3 nucleotide sequence: TGTGCCAGCAGCTTTGACAGGAATATGAACACTGAAGCTTTCTTT. Protein sequence: CASSFDRNMNTEAFF. The full variable domain, with the rest looked up from reference TRBV5-4 and TRBJ1-1, is ETGVTQSPTHLIKTRGQQVTLRCSSQSGHNTVSWYQQALGQGPQFIFQYYREEENGRGNFPPRFSGLQFPNYSSELNVNALELDDSALYLCASSFDRNMNTEAFFGQGTRLTVV.

The V gene is TRBV6-5, the J gene TRBJ1-2; 8 bases map to TRBD1. There are 12 residues in the CDR3. V dropped 6 bases and J dropped 4; count of bases not matched to a gene: 1. The V gene's germline CDR1 is MNHEY and CDR2 SVGAGI. The CDR3 is CASRQGAYGYTF. In DNA form, the CDR3 reads TGTGCCAGCAGGCAGGGGGCCTATGGCTACACCTTC.